This T cell receptor beta chain comes out of a study of beta chain features in type 1 diabetes. Study-wide points: Patients with Type 1 diabetes showed moderately but significantly shorter TCRB CDR3s in all four CD4+ subsets.

V trimming: 3 bases; J trimming: 4 bases; junction bases outside the gene matches: 9. Looked up from germline, CDR1 is SGHRS and CDR2 is YFSETQ. The CDR3 is 16 residues long. Reverse transcribing all isolated RNA meant expressed TCRB transcripts were sequenced. The method was immunoSEQ multiplex PCR; TCRdb's version includes in-frame clones alone and lacks a portion of them. The sample has 30,000 or so clones, roughly two thirds seen once. Worth noting for this clone: What it recognizes is unknown.

This receptor was taken from a woman in her 30s with type 1 diabetes. This sequence joins TRBV5-1 and TRBJ2-3; 9 bases map to TRBD1. Sequencing was performed on Tregs from blood. The CDR3, as DNA: TGCGCCAGCAGCTGGGGGGACAGGGCGGAGGCAGATACGCAGTATTTT. Translating gives CASSWGDRAEADTQYF.